Following are 15 T cell receptor beta chains from one sample sequenced in a study of CD4 T cells in relation to SARS-CoV-2 and coronaviruses. These TCRs' antigens remain unknown. Profiling relied on immunoSEQ multiplex PCR, and the TCRdb table lists in-frame clones only, not all of them. The sample contains 21,000 or so clones, around 80% of which appear only once. Unexposed donor CD4+ T cells date from about 2011-2018, before the COVID-19 pandemic. The cells were cultured for 10 days before CD4+ T cells were isolated. The sample comprised CD4+ T cells from PBMCs, cultured in vitro. Receptors originate from a human donor in good health.

This clone was seen a handful of times. The rearrangement joins TRBV6-5 to TRBJ2-2; 8 positions agree with TRBD1. The CDR3 has 16 residues. The V gene end was trimmed by 0 bases and the J gene end by 8 bases; junction bases not matched to a gene: 8. Germline-derived CDR1 and CDR2 are MNHEY and SVGAGI. The CDR3 loop is CASSYSPTGEFGELFF. For the CDR3, the DNA is TGTGCCAGCAGTTACTCGCCGACAGGGGAATTTGGGGAGCTGTTTTTT.

The rearrangement joins TRBV11-3 to TRBJ2-5; maybe TRBD2 (5 bases). The CDR3 length is 13 residues. Germline CDR1 reads SGHNT; CDR2 reads YENEEA. Trimming removed 2 bases from V and 1 base from J, with 5 bases in between. The CDR3 DNA is TGTGCCAGCAGCTTAAGCGGCCAAGAGACCCAGTACTTC. Amino acids: CASSLSGQETQYF.

The V call is TRBV21-1, the J call TRBJ2-3; TRBD1 is taken as the D call from the table, unchecked against the DNA. TRBV21-1 is a pseudogene segment. The CDR3 is made up of 17 amino acids. The CDR3 coding sequence is TGTGCCAGCAGCACTAACGACAGCGATCTCGGCACAGATACGCAGTATTTT. Protein sequence: CASSTNDSDLGTDTQYF.

This sequence joins TRBV6-2 or TRBV6-3 and TRBJ2-5; no clear D gene. The V gene's germline CDR1 is MNHEY and CDR2 SVGEGT. Trimming took 2 bases from V and 4 from J, leaving 2 bases between them. The CDR3 is 11 residues long. As DNA, the CDR3 is TGTGCCAGCAGTTACCCAGAGACCCAGTACTTC. Residues: CASSYPETQYF.

This clone was seen a few times. This chain connects TRBV27 to TRBJ1-5; D unresolved. Germline CDR1 reads MNHEY; CDR2 reads SMNVEV (reference sequence). V lost 4 bases and J 5 bases, leaving 9 bases between the germline ends. The CDR3 is 13 amino acids. The DNA of the CDR3 is TGTGCCAGCAGTTGGACCTACTATCAGCCCCAGCATTTT. Translated: CASSWTYYQPQHF.

The genes are TRBV10-1 and TRBJ1-1, with D tentatively TRBD1 (5 bases). Germline assignment: CDR1 WNHNN and CDR2 SYGVQD (reference sequence). V lost 2 bases and J lost 7, with 11 bases in between. The CDR3 has 13 residues. The CDR3: CASSETGTNEAFF. The CDR3 nucleotides read TGCGCCAGCAGTGAGACGGGGACGAATGAAGCTTTCTTT.

The chain carries TRBV5-6 and TRBJ2-1; D gene ambiguous. From germline, CDR1 is SGHDT and CDR2 YYEEEE. The CDR3 consists of 16 residues. V lost 4 bases and J lost 3, with 17 bases in between. CDR3 region: CASSLPARTIYNEQFF. The CDR3 DNA reads as TGTGCCAGCAGCCTCCCGGCGCGAACCATCTACAATGAGCAGTTCTTC.

This clone was recorded only once. The rearrangement links TRBV6-1 to TRBJ1-6; unclear D gene. The CDR3 length is 15 residues. Trimming took 2 bases from V and 0 from J, leaving 5 bases between them. CDR1 and CDR2 (germline): MNHNS, SASEGT. The chain's CDR3 is CASSEMSSYNSPLHF. CDR3 in DNA: TGTGCCAGCAGTGAAATGAGCTCCTATAATTCACCCCTCCACTTT.

A few counts support this clone. The chain has TRBV13 and TRBJ2-1; D is undetermined. V lost 3 bases to trimming and J lost 8 bases, with 14 bases between them. The germline gives CDR1 PRHDT, CDR2 FYEKMQ (reference sequence). This CDR3 comprises 14 residues. As DNA, the CDR3 is TGTGCCAGCAGCTTTGTCTCCATCCCACATGAGCAGTTCTTC. The encoded protein is CASSFVSIPHEQFF.

The rearrangement uses TRBV18 and TRBJ2-7; TRBD1 or TRBD2 may be the D gene (5 bases each). CDR3 length equals 14 residues. Trimming cost V 3 bases and J 3 bases, with 12 bases left between them. CDR1 and CDR2 from the germline V gene are KGHSH and LQKENI. The CDR3 sequence: CASSPEGPHYEQYF. The DNA of the CDR3 is TGTGCCAGCTCACCCGAGGGACCGCACTACGAGCAGTACTTC.

DNA of the CDR3: TGTGCCAGCAGTGACGGACAGGGGGCCGGTCAGCCCCAGCATTTT. This sequence encodes CASSDGQGAGQPQHF. This chain connects TRBV28 to TRBJ1-5, with 11 bases aligning to TRBD1. The CDR3 is 15 amino acids. V lost 5 bases and J lost 6; bases outside the gene matches: 6. Germline V lookup: CDR1 MDHEN, CDR2 SYDVKM. Combining the CDR3 with reference TRBV28 and TRBJ1-5 gives the whole variable domain DVKVTQSSRYLVKRTGEKVFLECVQDMDHENMFWYRQDPGLGLRLIYFSYDVKMKEKGDIPEGYSVSREKKERFSLILESASTNQTSMYLCASSDGQGAGQPQHFGDGTRLSIL.

J is TRBJ2-1 and V is TRBV24-1, with TRBD1 as a possible D gene (5 bases). V was clipped by 5 bases and J by 7 bases, with 14 bases between them. In germline, CDR1 is KGHDR, CDR2 SFDVKD. The CDR3 runs 14 residues. DNA for the CDR3: TGTGCCACCAGTGGGTGGACACATGAGAATGAGCAGTTCTTC. This codes for CATSGWTHENEQFF.

J is TRBJ1-2 and V is TRBV18; D is unclear. Germline V gene lookup returns CDR1 KGHSH and CDR2 LQKENI. V lost 5 bases and J lost 1, with 8 bases in between. The CDR3 totals 13 residues. The CDR3 loop reads CASSTSDNYGYTF. For the CDR3, the DNA is TGTGCCAGCTCAACCAGTGATAACTATGGCTACACCTTC.

The chain combines TRBV6-5 with TRBJ1-2, with D possibly being TRBD1 (6 bases). This CDR3 comprises 14 residues. Trimming removed 7 bases at V and 5 bases at J, with 17 bases between. Per the germline V gene, CDR1 is MNHEY and CDR2 is SVGAGI. The CDR3 DNA sequence: TGTGCCAGCACCTATGGGGGCCAAGCGTATGGCTACACCTTC. Its translation: CASTYGGQAYGYTF.

The sample holds a few counts of this clone. CDR3 in amino acids: CASMHRGLTIEAFF. The CDR3, as DNA: TGTGCCAGTATGCACAGGGGGCTTACGATTGAAGCTTTCTTT. V gene TRBV19 combines with J gene TRBJ1-1, with 9 positions matching TRBD1. Germline loops: CDR1 LNHDA, CDR2 SQIVND (reference sequence). J was trimmed by 7 bases and V by 7 bases; bases with no gene match: 10. The CDR3 contains 14 residues.